The 16 T cell receptor beta chains given below trace back to one sample, sequenced in a study of T cells in Graves' hyperthyroidism and ophthalmopathy. Amplified TCR beta CDR3 regions came from RNA transcripts. First-round RT-PCR with HTBI primers amplified the TCR CDR3 region. TCRdb passed the multiplex PCR reads through MiXCR, listing each CDR3 protein once. Among a few hundred thousand distinct CDR3 sequences, 15% to 17% were seen once, and the ten largest hold roughly 13%. The sequencing input was blood. Receptor source: a woman under 30 with Graves' hyperthyroidism.

On this clonotype itself: A much bigger clone sits one base away, suggesting this may be a read error. The rearrangement links TRBV29-1 to TRBJ1-2, with 9 nucleotides matching TRBD1. V trimming: 6 bases; J trimming: 4 bases; junction bases outside the gene matches: 3. The CDR3 runs 12 residues. CDR1 and CDR2 (germline): SQVTM, ANQGSEA. Here the CDR3 DNA reads TGCAGCGTCGGACAGGGGCCCTATGGCTACACCTTC. Translated: CSVGQGPYGYTF.

The genes are TRBV27 and TRBJ1-3, with a tentative D call TRBD1 (5 bases). Germline V gives CDR1 MNHEY, CDR2 SMNVEV (reference sequence). This CDR3 is 15 amino acids long. The V end was cut by 5 bases, the J end by 0 bases, with 11 bases between. CDR3 protein: CASSQGLNSGNTIYF. CDR3 DNA sequence: TGTGCCAGCAGTCAGGGACTAAACTCTGGAAACACCATATATTTT.

The sample holds many counts of this clonotype. The chain joins TRBV6-1 to TRBJ1-6; no firm D call. Germline V gene sequence: CDR1 MNHNS, CDR2 SASEGT. Trimming pared 2 bases from V and 5 bases from J, leaving 10 bases between. The CDR3 has 15 amino acids. In nucleotides, the CDR3 is TGTGCCAGCAGTGAAAACGGGCAGAATAATTCACCCCTCCACTTT. Protein sequence: CASSENGQNNSPLHF.

This clonotype was picked up many times. This rearrangement joins TRBV11-2 to TRBJ1-2; 7 bases agree with TRBD1. The CDR3 contains 14 residues. V dropped 5 bases and J dropped 4; count of bases not matched to a gene: 7. Germline values: CDR1 SGHAT, CDR2 FQNNGV. Written as DNA, the CDR3 is TGTGCCAGCAGCCTACAGGGGCTCGCCTATGGCTACACCTTC. This encodes CASSLQGLAYGYTF.

This clonotype was found many times. The chain is built from TRBV28 and TRBJ1-2; 7 nucleotides align to TRBD1. The CDR3 loop spans 15 amino acids. V shed 5 bases and J 0 bases; nucleotides not matched to a gene: 6. Germline values: CDR1 MDHEN, CDR2 SYDVKM. The CDR3 nucleotides are TGTGCCAGCAGTCCTCCGGGACAGCCTAACTATGGCTACACCTTC. Amino acids: CASSPPGQPNYGYTF.

This clonotype was detected ten times or more. The CDR3 DNA reads TGTGCCAGCAGTTACAGTTGGTGGAATGAGCAGTTCTTC. This codes for CASSYSWWNEQFF. The chain links TRBV6-2 or TRBV6-3 to TRBJ2-1, with D hard to call. Germline V CDR1 and CDR2: MNHEY, SVGEGT. This CDR3 is 13 amino acids long. Between the trimmed V and J ends, which lost 2 bases and 7 bases, there was a span of 9 bases.

This clonotype was counted between two and nine times. The rearrangement uses TRBV6-1 and TRBJ2-6; no clear D gene. Germline V CDR1 and CDR2: MNHNS, SASEGT. There are 15 residues in the CDR3. Trimming stripped 5 bases from V and 0 bases from J, with 8 bases between. The CDR3 nucleotides read TGTGCCAGCAGTTATCAGTTCTCTGGGGCCAACGTCCTGACTTTC. The encoded protein is CASSYQFSGANVLTF.

At least ten counts were recorded for this clonotype. The rearrangement links TRBV18 to TRBJ1-5; maybe TRBD1 (6 bases). The CDR3 runs 13 residues. Germline loops: CDR1 KGHSH, CDR2 LQKENI. Trimming left V 6 bases short and J 3 bases short, with 9 bases between. Here the CDR3 DNA reads TGTGCCAGCTCTCGGGACAACAATCAGCCCCAGCATTTT. This codes for CASSRDNNQPQHF.

Ten or more counts support this clonotype. The chain carries TRBV11-2 and TRBJ1-2; D call uncertain. The CDR3 has 14 residues. V lost 0 bases and J lost 3, with 8 bases in between. Germline V gene data show CDR1 as SGHAT and CDR2 as FQNNGV. DNA for the CDR3: TGTGCCAGCAGCTTAGATTCCACCTACTATGGCTACACCTTC. As protein: CASSLDSTYYGYTF.

The chain uses TRBV19 and TRBJ2-1, with D tentatively TRBD1 (5 bases). Trimming shortened V by 7 bases and J by 2 bases, and 15 bases separated the two germline ends. Germline V gene data show CDR1 as LNHDA and CDR2 as SQIVND (reference sequence). This CDR3 is 15 amino acids long. CDR3 nucleotide sequence: TGTGCCAGTACCGAACCAGGGTTGCCCTACAATGAGCAGTTCTTC. It translates to CASTEPGLPYNEQFF.

The CDR3 loop is CASISGDTGELFF. DNA of the CDR3: TGCGCCAGCATATCAGGGGACACCGGGGAGCTGTTTTTT. The chain carries TRBV5-1 and TRBJ2-2; maybe TRBD1 (6 bases). This CDR3 region has 13 residues. Germline values: CDR1 SGHRS, CDR2 YFSETQ. With 6 bases removed from V and 3 bases from J, the gap between germline ends came to 9 bases.

This clonotype was recorded many times. J is TRBJ2-7 and V is TRBV6-1; 11 bases agree with TRBD2. From germline, CDR1 is MNHNS and CDR2 SASEGT. V was pared by 5 bases and J by 7 bases, with 10 bases of the junction left unmatched. This CDR3 comprises 15 residues. CDR3 in amino acids: CASSYSRLAGKEQYF. The CDR3 DNA is TGTGCCAGCAGTTATTCTCGACTAGCGGGAAAGGAGCAGTACTTC.

This clonotype was counted between two and nine times. The V and J genes are TRBV28 and TRBJ2-7, with D perhaps matching TRBD1 or TRBD2 (5 bases each). Germline CDR1 reads MDHEN; CDR2 reads SYDVKM. The V gene lost 7 bases and the J gene lost 4 bases, with 14 bases spanning the gap. This CDR3 comprises 13 residues. Here the CDR3 DNA reads TGTGCCAGCAATCAGCTAGCAGGGTACGAGCAGTACTTC. Encoded protein: CASNQLAGYEQYF.

J is TRBJ2-2 and V is TRBV4-1; 9 bases map to TRBD2. V was clipped by 5 bases and J by 6 bases; unmatched bases: 10. The CDR3 loop spans 16 amino acids. Germline assignment: CDR1 MGHRA and CDR2 YSYEKL. CDR3 DNA sequence: TGCGCCAGCAGCTACTTTCGGCGGGAGGGCTCCGGGGAGCTGTTTTTT. It is translated as CASSYFRREGSGELFF.

This clonotype has a handful of counts. The chain links TRBV19 to TRBJ1-2; D unclear. The germline gives CDR1 LNHDA, CDR2 SQIVND (reference sequence). This CDR3 is built from 11 residues. Trimming took 3 bases from V and 8 from J, leaving 7 bases between them. CDR3 in DNA: TGTGCCAGTAGTATGGGAAGCGGCTACACCTTC. Protein sequence: CASSMGSGYTF.

Ten or more counts support this clonotype. The V and J genes are TRBV5-1 and TRBJ2-7, with TRBD2 identical over 10 bases. The V and J ends lost 3 bases and 0 bases, in that order; junction bases with no gene match: 3. Germline V CDR1 and CDR2: SGHRS, YFSETQ. The CDR3 runs 15 residues. The CDR3 bases are TGCGCCAGCAGCTATGCTAGCGGGAGCTCCTACGAGCAGTACTTC. Protein sequence: CASSYASGSSYEQYF.